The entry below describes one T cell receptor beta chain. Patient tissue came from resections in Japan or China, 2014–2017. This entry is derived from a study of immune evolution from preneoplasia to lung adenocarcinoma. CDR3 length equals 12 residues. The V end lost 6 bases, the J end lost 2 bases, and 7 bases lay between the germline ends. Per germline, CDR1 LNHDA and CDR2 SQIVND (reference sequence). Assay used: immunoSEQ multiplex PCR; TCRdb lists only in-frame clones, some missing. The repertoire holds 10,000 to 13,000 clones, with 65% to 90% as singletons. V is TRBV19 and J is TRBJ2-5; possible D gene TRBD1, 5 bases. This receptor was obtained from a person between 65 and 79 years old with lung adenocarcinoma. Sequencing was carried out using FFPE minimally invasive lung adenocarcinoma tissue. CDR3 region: CASRTAQETQYF. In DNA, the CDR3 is TGTGCCAGTAGGACAGCACAAGAGACCCAGTACTTC.